This TCR beta chain was identified in a study of memory CD4+ T cells and cytomegalovirus serostatus. Study at large: Of the healthy Belgian adults, 8 to 10 were CMV seropositive and about 24 seronegative. Study conclusions and caveats: CD4+ memory repertoires contained 67 of 164 reported CMV TCRbeta sequences. CMV serostatus prediction reached median AUC 0.95, or 0.91 with US-trained model.

This clone turned up a few times. What it binds is not known. Clones were read by immunoSEQ multiplex PCR, and TCRdb kept only the in-frame ones, dropping some. The profile covers about 59,000 clones, with 80% appearing a single time and approximately 0.53% taken by the ten largest. Single viable CD3+CD4+CD8-CD45RO+ cells were sorted as the memory CD4+ T cells. Germline lookup yields CDR1 SGHDT and CDR2 YYEEEE. Trimming removed 1 base from V and 3 bases from J; junction bases left unmatched: 14. CDR3 length equals 18 residues. This chain connects TRBV5-6 to TRBJ2-5; TRBD2 agrees at 8 bases. Source material: memory CD4+ T cells from blood. The clonotype originates from an adult in good health and CMV-seronegative. Some clones in this sample may be carry-over from other donors' samples. CDR3 loop: CASSLLYSFPLAEETQYF. In DNA, the CDR3 is TGTGCCAGCAGCTTGTTGTACTCCTTCCCACTAGCGGAAGAGACCCAGTACTTC.